The 15 T cell receptor beta chains reported below all come from one sample, sequenced in a study of radiation and T cells in renal cell carcinoma. As to time point: blood 2 weeks post-SBRT. Treatment specified: 15 Gy SBRT to primary tumor, nephrectomy 4 weeks later. TCRdb's copy holds only in-frame clones and misses some; the assay was immunoSEQ multiplex PCR. The sample lists tens of thousands of clones, around 85% occurring once. Sample: blood, taken from a patient whose treatment included radiotherapy and nephrectomy. The source is a woman between 50 and 59 years old with renal cell carcinoma.

The gene calls are TRBV7-9 and TRBJ1-2; D gene uncertain. The CDR3 has 12 residues. The V end was cut by 1 base, the J end by 6 bases, with 6 bases between. CDR1 is SEHNR and CDR2 is FQNEAQ in the germline V gene (reference sequence). CDR3 DNA sequence: TGTGCCAGCAGCTTAGGGGAGAATGGCTACACCTTC. It is translated as CASSLGENGYTF.

The genes are TRBV9 and TRBJ2-2; 7 nucleotides agree with TRBD1. The V segment lost 0 bases and the J segment 0 bases; nucleotides outside the gene matches: 8. This CDR3 is built from 18 residues. Germline loops: CDR1 SGDLS, CDR2 YYNGEE. CDR3 in DNA: TGTGCCAGCAGCGTAGCCTCCGGGACAGCGGCGAACACCGGGGAGCTGTTTTTT. The encoded protein is CASSVASGTAANTGELFF.

J is TRBJ2-5 and V is TRBV30; no clear D gene. The J call could be wrong; TRBJ2-7 is a better fit for the DNA end. Per germline, CDR1 GTSNPN and CDR2 SVGIG (reference sequence). This CDR3 comprises 11 residues. The CDR3 sequence: CGAAEAYEQYF. CDR3 DNA sequence: TGTGGGGCGGCTGAGGCCTACGAGCAGTACTTC.

The rearrangement joins TRBV18 to TRBJ1-6, with D unclear. Germline assignment: CDR1 KGHSH and CDR2 LQKENI. Trimming removed 6 bases from V and 3 bases from J, with 9 bases in between. The CDR3 length is 14 residues. The chain's CDR3 is CASSRASYNSPLHF. CDR3 coding DNA: TGTGCCAGCTCCCGAGCCAGCTATAATTCACCCCTCCACTTT.

This chain joins TRBV21-1 and TRBJ2-7; the DNA was not used to check the table's D call, TRBD2. TRBV21-1 is listed as a pseudogene. This CDR3 contains 15 residues. The CDR3 DNA reads as TGTGCCAGCAGCGCCCTAGCGGGAGGGCCCAGCGAGCAGTACTTC. Its protein is CASSALAGGPSEQYF.

This clone has only a few counts. This chain links TRBV28 with TRBJ1-1; D unclear. V lost 8 bases and J lost 3, with 19 bases in between. The germline V gene encodes CDR1 MDHEN and CDR2 SYDVKM. The CDR3 totals 15 residues. The CDR3 DNA is TGTGCCAGCCCCACCCCGGGAGGGTCTGACACTGAAGCTTTCTTT. Translated: CASPTPGGSDTEAFF.

The chain employs TRBV11-2 and TRBJ2-1; 7 bases agree with TRBD2. V dropped 4 bases and J dropped 4; count of bases not matched to a gene: 7. Germline V gene data show CDR1 as SGHAT and CDR2 as FQNNGV. The CDR3 sequence is 15 residues long. The chain's CDR3 is CASSSSSGGYNEQFF. The CDR3 DNA is TGTGCCAGCAGCTCTTCATCGGGGGGATACAATGAGCAGTTCTTC.

This clone showed up just once. The rearrangement links TRBV27 to TRBJ1-1; the D is unclear. The CDR3 has 15 amino acids. Germline V gene lookup returns CDR1 MNHEY and CDR2 SMNVEV (reference sequence). Trimming removed 2 bases at V and 0 bases at J, with 10 bases between. CDR3 sequence reads: CASSLVRNMNTEAFF. CDR3 DNA: TGTGCCAGCAGTTTAGTGCGGAACATGAACACTGAAGCTTTCTTT.

This clone was seen once. The chain uses TRBV7-9 and TRBJ2-1; a weak D match, TRBD1 (5 bases). Trimming took off 6 bases at V and 0 bases at J, with 15 bases between the two ends. The length of the CDR3 is 16 residues. Germline V gene data show CDR1 as SEHNR and CDR2 as FQNEAQ (reference sequence). The CDR3: CASRSQGSSSYNEQFF. The DNA of the CDR3 is TGTGCCAGCAGATCTCAGGGTTCCAGCTCCTACAATGAGCAGTTCTTC.

CDR3 in amino acids: CASSDSGGARTEAFF. DNA of the CDR3: TGTGCCAGCAGTGATTCGGGGGGCGCGAGAACTGAAGCTTTCTTT. The V and J genes are TRBV6-1 and TRBJ1-1; a possible D gene is TRBD1 (6 bases). Germline V lookup: CDR1 MNHNS, CDR2 SASEGT. The CDR3 has 15 residues. The V end was cut by 3 bases, the J end by 5 bases, with 16 bases between.

The rearrangement joins TRBV7-9 to TRBJ2-3; no reliable D call. Trimming stripped 2 bases from V and 10 bases from J, with 10 bases between. CDR3 length: 12 amino acids. The germline gives CDR1 SEHNR, CDR2 FQNEAQ (reference sequence). The CDR3 protein is CASSLQDGAQYF. The CDR3 region has the DNA TGTGCCAGCAGCTTACAAGACGGCGCGCAGTATTTT.

This clone has only a few counts. This rearrangement joins TRBV18 to TRBJ1-1, with TRBD1 as a possible D gene (5 bases). The CDR3 extends over 14 amino acids. Germline CDR1 KGHSH, CDR2 LQKENI. The V gene lost 3 bases and the J gene lost 2 bases, with 10 bases spanning the gap. Here the CDR3 reads CASSPETDNTEAFF. For the CDR3, the DNA is TGTGCCAGCTCACCGGAGACAGATAACACTGAAGCTTTCTTT. The full variable domain, completed using reference TRBV18 and TRBJ1-1, is NAGVMQNPRHLVRRRGQEARLRCSPMKGHSHVYWYRQLPEEGLKFMVYLQKENIIDESGMPKERFSAEFPKEGPSILRIQQVVRGDSAAYFCASSPETDNTEAFFGQGTRLTVV.

The J gene is TRBJ2-5, the V gene TRBV7-7, with a possible D match to TRBD2 (5 bases). Germline-derived CDR1 and CDR2 are SSHAT and FNYEAQ (reference sequence). The CDR3 contains 15 residues. Trimming removed 1 base from V and 2 bases from J, with 11 bases in between. The CDR3 protein is CASSLGSGKQETQYF. CDR3 sequence (DNA): TGTGCCAGCAGCTTAGGGTCGGGGAAACAAGAGACCCAGTACTTC.

The V gene is TRBV6-5, the J gene TRBJ1-1; D might be TRBD1 (5 bases). The CDR3 consists of 13 residues. Between the trimmed V and J ends, which lost 5 bases and 10 bases, there was a span of 17 bases. The germline CDR1 and CDR2 sequences are MNHEY and SVGAGI. CDR3 sequence reads: CASSEGEVVRAFF. The CDR3 DNA reads TGTGCCAGCAGTGAAGGGGAGGTCGTCCGAGCTTTCTTT.

This chain uses TRBV21-1 with TRBJ1-2; TRBD1 was called by the table and not checked on the DNA. TRBV21-1 is annotated as a pseudogene. The CDR3 sequence is 11 residues long. CDR3 region: CASSKQDGYTF. In nucleotides, the CDR3 is TGTGCCAGCAGCAAACAGGATGGCTACACCTTC.